Following are 21 T cell receptor beta chains from one sample sequenced in a study of blood T cell repertoires in COVID-19. TCRdb's table, derived via immunoSEQ multiplex PCR, lists solely in-frame clones and lacks some. The table shows roughly 150,000 clones, with 85% occurring only once. The sequencing input was peripheral blood. These receptors were collected from a man aged 45-65 years with acute or convalescent COVID-19.

This sequence joins TRBV6-6 and TRBJ1-4; 7 nucleotides align to TRBD1. Germline V gene lookup returns CDR1 MNHNY and CDR2 SVGAGI (reference sequence). The CDR3 covers 14 residues. The V and J ends lost 6 bases and 6 bases, in that order; junction bases with no gene match: 7. DNA of the CDR3: TGTGCCAGCAGGTCGGGACAGTCCCATGAAAAACTGTTTTTT. Encoded protein: CASRSGQSHEKLFF.

The rearrangement links TRBV6-5 to TRBJ2-7, with TRBD2 as a possible D gene (7 bases). Trimming stripped 2 bases from V and 5 bases from J, with 16 bases between. The CDR3 consists of 15 residues. The V gene's germline CDR1 is MNHEY and CDR2 SVGAGI. CDR3 DNA sequence: TGTGCCAGCAGTTACGGTTCGGGGGGCTGGAACGAGCAGTACTTC. It codes for CASSYGSGGWNEQYF.

In nucleotides, the CDR3 is TGTGCCTGGCACCCAACGACTAGCGGGCACTCCTACGAGCAGTACTTC. It translates to CAWHPTTSGHSYEQYF. The chain is built from TRBV30 and TRBJ2-7; 10 positions match TRBD2. This CDR3 region has 16 residues. The germline V gene encodes CDR1 GTSNPN and CDR2 SVGIG (reference sequence). Losses at the gene ends were 5 bases for V and 0 bases for J; bases not matched to a gene: 10.

The chain carries TRBV4-1 and TRBJ2-7; 8 bases match TRBD2. CDR1 is MGHRA and CDR2 is YSYEKL in the germline V gene. The length of the CDR3 is 16 residues. With 4 bases clipped from V and 0 bases from J, the junction kept 8 bases outside the gene matches. The CDR3 reads CASSLLLAGSSYEQYF. The CDR3 DNA reads TGCGCCAGCAGCCTCCTTCTAGCGGGTTCCTCCTACGAGCAGTACTTC.

The chain has TRBV19 and TRBJ1-1; 8 bases map to TRBD1. Trimming removed 1 base from V and 8 bases from J; junction bases left unmatched: 6. The CDR3 contains 14 residues. Germline V CDR1 and CDR2: LNHDA, SQIVND (reference sequence). CDR3 residues: CASSIGRHRGEAFF. Written as DNA, the CDR3 is TGTGCCAGTAGTATAGGCCGCCACAGGGGGGAAGCTTTCTTT.

The chain employs TRBV6-6 and TRBJ1-2, with a possible D match to TRBD1 (5 bases). Between the trimmed V and J ends, which lost 6 bases and 4 bases, there was a span of 12 bases. This CDR3 is built from 13 residues. Germline values: CDR1 MNHNY, CDR2 SVGAGI (reference sequence). The CDR3 here is CASSDQGGYGYTF. The CDR3 nucleotides are TGTGCCAGCAGCGATCAGGGAGGCTATGGCTACACCTTC.

The chain joins TRBV5-5 to TRBJ1-2; D not certain. V was shortened by 0 bases and J by 1 base, with 10 bases between the two germline ends. The CDR3 has 15 amino acids. Germline values: CDR1 SGHKS, CDR2 YYEKEE (reference sequence). For the CDR3, the DNA is TGTGCCAGCAGCTTGGCTAGCAACAATAACTATGGCTACACCTTC. Amino acid sequence: CASSLASNNNYGYTF.

J is TRBJ2-1 and V is TRBV3-1 (or the pseudogene TRBV3-2); TRBD2 might be the D (6 bases). CDR1 and CDR2 from the germline V gene are LGHDT and YNNKEL (reference sequence). The CDR3 contains 16 residues. Trimming stripped 5 bases from V and 0 bases from J, with 14 bases between. CDR3 DNA sequence: TGTGCCAGCAGCTACCGACCGGACTACTCCTACAATGAGCAGTTCTTC. Its protein is CASSYRPDYSYNEQFF.

The rearrangement links TRBV27 to TRBJ2-1; D gene unclear. From germline, CDR1 is MNHEY and CDR2 SMNVEV (reference sequence). The V end was cut by 5 bases, the J end by 10 bases, with 15 bases between. The CDR3 loop spans 13 amino acids. The CDR3 bases are TGTGCCAGCAGTAACCCTCTAGTTTCCGAGCAGTTCTTC. Residues: CASSNPLVSEQFF.

The chain is built from TRBV4-1 and TRBJ2-4; D might be TRBD1 (5 bases). The CDR3 consists of 15 residues. V lost 1 base to trimming and J lost 0 bases, with 7 bases between them. Germline V lookup: CDR1 MGHRA, CDR2 YSYEKL. CDR3 in DNA: TGCGCCAGCAGCCAAGGACAGCTAGCCAAAAACATTCAGTACTTC. Its translation: CASSQGQLAKNIQYF.

This clone has just a few counts. The V gene is TRBV7-2, the J gene TRBJ2-1; the match to TRBD2 covers 10 bases. CDR1 and CDR2 from the germline V gene are SGHTA and FQGNSA. CDR3 length: 15 amino acids. V lost 6 bases to trimming and J lost 12 bases; unmatched junction nucleotides: 14. CDR3: CASRYTSGTPRRQFF. The CDR3 nucleotides are TGTGCCAGCAGATACACTAGCGGGACACCCCGTCGGCAGTTCTTC.

This sequence joins TRBV19 and TRBJ1-4; maybe TRBD1 (6 bases). The germline gives CDR1 LNHDA, CDR2 SQIVND (reference sequence). V was shortened by 5 bases and J by 0 bases, with 16 bases between the two germline ends. The CDR3 extends over 17 amino acids. CDR3 coding DNA: TGTGCCAGTAGTGGCCCCCGACAGGCTGCAACTAATGAAAAACTGTTTTTT. Its translation: CASSGPRQAATNEKLFF.

As DNA, the CDR3 is TGTGCCAGCAGTCGAGGAGGGACAGTTTTTCCTGAAGCTTTCTTT. Translation: CASSRGGTVFPEAFF. The chain joins TRBV7-9 to TRBJ1-1; 7 nucleotides align to TRBD1. The germline CDR1 and CDR2 sequences are SEHNR and FQNEAQ (reference sequence). The CDR3 loop spans 15 amino acids. V shed 6 bases and J 6 bases; nucleotides not matched to a gene: 13. The full variable domain, in which reference TRBV7-9 and TRBJ1-1 provide the parts outside the CDR3, is DTGVSQNPRHKITKRGQNVTFRCDPISEHNRLYWYRQTLGQGPEFLTYFQNEAQLEKSRLLSDRFSAERPKGSFSTLEIQRTEQGDSAMYLCASSRGGTVFPEAFFGQGTRLTVV.

The chain has TRBV27 and TRBJ2-6; D possibly corresponds to TRBD1 (7 bases). CDR3 length: 16 residues. V lost 5 bases and J 4 bases, leaving 15 bases between the germline ends. CDR1 is MNHEY and CDR2 is SMNVEV in the germline V gene (reference sequence). In DNA, the CDR3 is TGTGCCAGCAGTCCCCCAGGGGGGAAGGGGGCCAACGTCCTGACTTTC. Protein: CASSPPGGKGANVLTF.

CDR3 bases: TGTGCCAGTAGTATTGGAGGTAGGTCCACTGAAGCTTTCTTT. Translating gives CASSIGGRSTEAFF. The chain employs TRBV19 and TRBJ1-1; D ambiguous. The CDR3 sequence is 14 residues long. Trimming cost V 3 bases and J 4 bases, with 12 bases left between them. Germline V lookup: CDR1 LNHDA, CDR2 SQIVND (reference sequence). The complete variable domain, with remaining parts taken from reference TRBV19 and TRBJ1-1, reads DGGITQSPKYLFRKEGQNVTLSCEQNLNHDAMYWYRQDPGQGLRLIYYSQIVNDFQKGDIAEGYSVSREKKESFPLTVTSAQKNPTAFYLCASSIGGRSTEAFFGQGTRLTVV.

This sequence joins TRBV4-1 and TRBJ1-3; 10 bases are a match to TRBD1. This CDR3 has 14 amino acids. V was clipped by 3 bases and J by 6 bases; unmatched bases: 2. Germline V CDR1 and CDR2: MGHRA, YSYEKL. CDR3 protein: CASSQGQGTNTIYF. CDR3 in DNA: TGCGCCAGCAGCCAGGGACAGGGGACAAACACCATATATTTT.

This chain connects TRBV5-1 to TRBJ2-1; 10 bases align to TRBD2. This CDR3 region has 17 residues. With 2 bases clipped from V and 8 bases from J, the junction kept 13 bases outside the gene matches. The germline CDR1 and CDR2 sequences are SGHRS and YFSETQ. CDR3 coding DNA: TGCGCCAGCAGCTTCAAGCCAGGACTAGCGGCCGATGATGAGCAGTTCTTC. It codes for CASSFKPGLAADDEQFF.

This chain links TRBV3-1 (or the pseudogene TRBV3-2) with TRBJ1-1, with TRBD1 identical over 7 bases. The CDR3 is 14 amino acids. Germline loops: CDR1 LGHDT, CDR2 YNNKEL (reference sequence). V shed 5 bases, J shed 1 base, and the junction held 4 bases outside the gene matches. The CDR3 DNA reads TGTGCCAGCAGCATTTGGACAGGGAACACTGAAGCTTTCTTT. Translation gives CASSIWTGNTEAFF.

The chain joins TRBV4-1 to TRBJ1-1; 10 bases fit TRBD1. This CDR3 comprises 17 residues. V was pared by 1 base and J by 0 bases, with 5 bases of the junction left unmatched. CDR1 is MGHRA and CDR2 is YSYEKL in the germline V gene. The DNA for the CDR3 is TGCGCCAGCAGCCAAGGGGAGGGACAGGGGATGAACACTGAAGCTTTCTTT. Translation: CASSQGEGQGMNTEAFF.

The chain carries TRBV6-5 and TRBJ1-6; D not certain. The germline V gene encodes CDR1 MNHEY and CDR2 SVGAGI. This CDR3 region has 14 residues. Trimming left V 6 bases short and J 9 bases short, with 15 bases between. CDR3 DNA: TGTGCCAGCAGCGGAGACTTAGGTAGTTCACCCCTCCACTTT. This translates into CASSGDLGSSPLHF.

J is TRBJ1-1 and V is TRBV30, with TRBD1 as a possible D gene (5 bases). V was cut by 5 bases and J by 2 bases, with 12 bases left in between. Germline CDR1 and CDR2: GTSNPN and SVGIG (reference sequence). This CDR3 is built from 13 residues. This chain's CDR3 is CAWGRVLNTEAFF. The CDR3 bases are TGTGCCTGGGGCAGGGTTCTAAACACTGAAGCTTTCTTT.